In this sample, the clone carrying this T cell receptor (beta chain) turned up many times. Its target is unknown. The data belong to a study of naive and memory T cell subsets. The beta constant-region primer was an equimolar mix of two oligonucleotides covering TRBC1 and TRBC2. Nested alpha and beta constant-region primers with the SP2 primer drove four PCR rounds on ligated cDNA. TCRdb reprocessed the UMI-ligation and nested PCR reads with MiXCR, giving one entry per CDR3 protein. The data show 20,000 to 25,000 distinct CDR3 sequences, around 10% seen once. Trimming left V 0 bases short and J 0 bases short, with 12 bases between. CDR3 length equals 17 residues. CDR1 is MGHRA, CDR2 YSYEKL, per germline. General study results and limits: In CD4 and CD8 cells, diversity dropped from naive through EMRA. Over 85% of naive TCR sequences appeared only once, unlike memory subsets.

This clonotype originated in a human donor in good health. This chain links TRBV4-1 with TRBJ1-3, with no clear D. The source material was central memory CD8+ T cells from blood. The CDR3 reads CASSQDGRVISGNTIYF. For the CDR3, the DNA is TGCGCCAGCAGCCAAGACGGTAGGGTGATCTCTGGAAACACCATATATTTT.